The sequence of this TCR beta chain was determined in a study of CD8+ T cells in alopecia areata. The CDR3 contains 15 residues. In germline, CDR1 is LNHNV, CDR2 YYDKDF (reference sequence). V was cut by 0 bases and J by 11 bases, with 14 bases left in between. Treatment indicated: oral pan-JAK inhibitor, 5-10 mg twice daily. It was from alopecia areata patients that lesional scalp punch biopsies and peripheral blood were collected. Isolated RNA was reverse transcribed into cDNA used as the sequencing template. This table comes from immunoSEQ multiplex PCR, and its TCRdb copy is limited to in-frame clones, with some not included. The sample contains 150,000 to 200,000 clones, 40% to 55% of which appear only once.

The material was CD8+ T cells sorted from blood, obtained between weeks 51 and 54, from a patient treated with tofacitinib. The receptor comes from a human donor with alopecia areata. This chain links TRBV15 with TRBJ1-6; D is possibly TRBD1 (5 bases). CDR3 sequence (DNA): TGTGCCACCAGCAGAGATCTTACAGGACATCCACCCCTCCACTTT. Protein sequence: CATSRDLTGHPPLHF. Combining the CDR3 with reference TRBV15 and TRBJ1-6 gives the whole variable domain DAMVIQNPRYQVTQFGKPVTLSCSQTLNHNVMYWYQQKSSQAPKLLFHYYDKDFNNEADTPDNFQSRRPNTSFCFLDIRSPGLGDTAMYLCATSRDLTGHPPLHFGNGTRLTVT.